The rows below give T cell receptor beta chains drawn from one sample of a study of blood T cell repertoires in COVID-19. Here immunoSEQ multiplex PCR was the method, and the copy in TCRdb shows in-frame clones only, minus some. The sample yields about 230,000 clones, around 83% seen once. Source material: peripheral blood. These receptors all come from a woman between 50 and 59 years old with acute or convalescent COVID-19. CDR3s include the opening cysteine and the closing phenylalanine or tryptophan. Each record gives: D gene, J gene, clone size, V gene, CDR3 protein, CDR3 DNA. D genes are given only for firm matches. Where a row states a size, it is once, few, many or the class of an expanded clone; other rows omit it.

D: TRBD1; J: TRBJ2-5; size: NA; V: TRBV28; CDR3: CASTPTGEETQYF; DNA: TGTGCCAGTACCCCGACAGGGGAAGAGACCCAGTACTTC
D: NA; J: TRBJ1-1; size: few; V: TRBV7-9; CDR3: CASSRNRDTEAFF; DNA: TGTGCCAGCAGTCGAAACCGGGACACTGAAGCTTTCTTT
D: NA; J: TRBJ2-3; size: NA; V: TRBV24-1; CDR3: CATGGRGITDTQYF; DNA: TGTGCCACCGGGGGCAGGGGAATCACAGATACGCAGTATTTT
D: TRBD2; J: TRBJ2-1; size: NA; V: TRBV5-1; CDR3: CASSPGLADYNEQFF; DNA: TGCGCCAGCAGCCCGGGACTAGCGGATTACAATGAGCAGTTCTTC
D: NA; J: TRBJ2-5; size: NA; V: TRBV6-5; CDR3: CASRPGGGRETQYF; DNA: TGTGCCAGCAGACCTGGGGGGGGGCGCGAGACCCAGTACTTC
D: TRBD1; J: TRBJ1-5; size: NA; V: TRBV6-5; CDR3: CASSRGQGNQPQHF; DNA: TGTGCCAGCAGCCGGGGACAGGGCAATCAGCCCCAGCATTTT
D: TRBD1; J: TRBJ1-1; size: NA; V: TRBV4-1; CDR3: CASSGQGLGVAFF; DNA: TGCGCCAGCAGCGGACAGGGACTTGGAGTAGCTTTCTTT
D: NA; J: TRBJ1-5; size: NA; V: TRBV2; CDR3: CASASGVNQPQHF; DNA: TGTGCCAGCGCATCAGGGGTCAATCAGCCCCAGCATTTT
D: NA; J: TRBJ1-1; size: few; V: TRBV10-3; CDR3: CAITQTTNTEAFF; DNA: TGTGCCATTACACAGACAACGAACACTGAAGCTTTCTTT
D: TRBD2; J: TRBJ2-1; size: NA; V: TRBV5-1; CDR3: CARRSGTNYYNEQFF; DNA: TGCGCCAGGCGGAGCGGGACTAATTATTACAATGAGCAGTTCTTC
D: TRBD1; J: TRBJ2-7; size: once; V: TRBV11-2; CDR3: CASSPHADREIEQYF; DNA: TGTGCCAGCAGCCCTCACGCCGACAGGGAGATCGAGCAGTACTTC
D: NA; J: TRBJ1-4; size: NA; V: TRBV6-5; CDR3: CATGGGVNEKLFF; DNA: TGTGCCACTGGGGGAGGGGTCAATGAAAAACTGTTTTTT
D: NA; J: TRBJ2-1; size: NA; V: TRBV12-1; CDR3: CASSFALSREQFF; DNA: TGTGCCAGCAGCTTTGCGCTATCGCGTGAGCAGTTCTTC
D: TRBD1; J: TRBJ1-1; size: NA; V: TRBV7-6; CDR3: CASRTGTEAFF; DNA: TGTGCCAGCAGGACAGGGACTGAAGCTTTCTTT
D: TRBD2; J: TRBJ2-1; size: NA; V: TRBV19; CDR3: CASSISGSYNEQFF; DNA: TGTGCCAGTAGTATTAGCGGGAGTTACAATGAGCAGTTCTTC
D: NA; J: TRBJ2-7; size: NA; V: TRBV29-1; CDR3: CSASSGVTGNEQYF; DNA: TGCAGCGCGTCGTCTGGAGTCACGGGGAACGAGCAGTACTTC
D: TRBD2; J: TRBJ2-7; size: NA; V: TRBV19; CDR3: CASSSLAGGRRAYEQYF; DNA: TGTGCCAGTAGTTCATTAGCGGGAGGTCGTCGGGCCTACGAGCAGTACTTC
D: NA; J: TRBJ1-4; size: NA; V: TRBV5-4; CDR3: CASSSKTGATNEKLFF; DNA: TGTGCCAGCAGCAGCAAAACAGGTGCTACTAATGAAAAACTGTTTTTT
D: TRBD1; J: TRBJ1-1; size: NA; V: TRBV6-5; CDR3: CASSPPGQGKEAFF; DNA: TGTGCCAGCAGTCCGCCGGGACAGGGGAAGGAAGCTTTCTTT
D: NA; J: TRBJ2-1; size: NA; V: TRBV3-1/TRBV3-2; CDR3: CASSPQMGGGYNEQFF; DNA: TGTGCCAGCAGCCCCCAGATGGGCGGAGGGTACAATGAGCAGTTCTTC
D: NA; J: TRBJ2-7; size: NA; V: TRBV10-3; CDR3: CAISESSARNEQYF; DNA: TGTGCCATCAGTGAGAGCTCAGCGCGGAACGAGCAGTACTTC
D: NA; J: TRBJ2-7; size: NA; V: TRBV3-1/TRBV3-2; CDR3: CASSQRYEQYF; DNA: TGTGCCAGCAGCCAGAGGTACGAGCAGTACTTC
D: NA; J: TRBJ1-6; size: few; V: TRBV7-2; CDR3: CASSLRQDGGSPLHF; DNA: TGTGCCAGCAGCTTACGACAGGATGGAGGTTCACCCCTCCACTTT
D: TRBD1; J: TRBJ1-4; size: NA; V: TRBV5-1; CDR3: CASSLEGQGGEKLFF; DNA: TGCGCCAGCAGCTTGGAGGGACAGGGAGGAGAAAAACTGTTTTTT
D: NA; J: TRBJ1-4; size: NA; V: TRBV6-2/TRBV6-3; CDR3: CASSSPLPATNEKLFF; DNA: TGTGCCAGCAGTTCACCATTACCAGCAACTAATGAAAAACTGTTTTTT
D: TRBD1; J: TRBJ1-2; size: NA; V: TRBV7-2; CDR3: CASSSQGGPNYGYTF; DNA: TGTGCCAGCAGCTCCCAAGGGGGCCCTAACTATGGCTACACCTTC
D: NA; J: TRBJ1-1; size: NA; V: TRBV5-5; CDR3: CASSLITANTEAFF; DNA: TGTGCCAGCAGCTTGATCACAGCGAACACTGAAGCTTTCTTT
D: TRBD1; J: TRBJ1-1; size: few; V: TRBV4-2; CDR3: CASSRETGMNTEAFF; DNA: TGTGCCAGCAGCCGGGAGACAGGGATGAACACTGAAGCTTTCTTT
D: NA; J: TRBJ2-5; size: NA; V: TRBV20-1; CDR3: CSASPGKKTQYF; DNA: TGCAGTGCTAGTCCGGGGAAAAAGACCCAGTACTTC
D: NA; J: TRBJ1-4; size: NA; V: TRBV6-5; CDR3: CASSYSGVRNEKLFF; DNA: TGTGCCAGCAGTTACTCCGGGGTCCGTAATGAAAAACTGTTTTTT
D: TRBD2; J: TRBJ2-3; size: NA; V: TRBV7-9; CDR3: CASRGGLASGTDTQYF; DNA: TGTGCCAGCAGAGGGGGACTAGCCTCCGGCACAGATACGCAGTATTTT
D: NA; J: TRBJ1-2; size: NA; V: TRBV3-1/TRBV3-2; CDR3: CASSQVLNYGYTF; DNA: TGTGCCAGCAGCCAAGTTCTTAACTATGGCTACACCTTC
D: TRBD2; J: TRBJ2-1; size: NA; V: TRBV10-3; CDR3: CASRAGVDNEQFF; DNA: TGTGCCAGCCGAGCGGGGGTAGACAATGAGCAGTTCTTC
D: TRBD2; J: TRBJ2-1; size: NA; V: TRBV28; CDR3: CASSFVGLAYEQFF; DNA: TGTGCCAGCAGTTTCGTCGGACTAGCGTATGAGCAGTTCTTC
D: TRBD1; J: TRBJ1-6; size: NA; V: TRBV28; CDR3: CASSPGTGLNSPLHF; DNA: TGTGCCAGCAGTCCCGGGACAGGGTTAAATTCACCCCTCCACTTT
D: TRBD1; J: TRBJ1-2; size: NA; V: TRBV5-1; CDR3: CASSLVWTGGMDGYTF; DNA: TGCGCCAGCAGCTTGGTATGGACAGGGGGCATGGATGGCTACACCTTC
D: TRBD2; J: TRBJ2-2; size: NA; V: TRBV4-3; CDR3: CASSQGLPSGRHTGELFF; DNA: TGCGCCAGCAGCCAAGGGCTTCCTAGCGGGCGCCACACCGGGGAGCTGTTTTTT
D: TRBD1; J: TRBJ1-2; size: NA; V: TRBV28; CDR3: CASSLKWTGNYGYTF; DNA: TGTGCCAGCAGTTTAAAATGGACAGGGAACTATGGCTACACCTTC
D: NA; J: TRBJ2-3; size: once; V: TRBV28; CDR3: CATHLEYTQYF; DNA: TGTGCCACCCATTTGGAGTATACGCAGTATTTT
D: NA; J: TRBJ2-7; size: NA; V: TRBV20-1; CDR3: CSASIKQGYEQYF; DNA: TGCAGTGCTAGTATTAAACAGGGATACGAGCAGTACTTC